The source of this TCR beta chain is a study of T cells in narcolepsy. Study conclusions and caveats: Same-patient CSF and blood CD4+ T cell clonotypes included HCRT-specific and TRIB2-specific autoreactive ones. In some patient and control memory CD4+ samples, autoreactive clones were absent.

Remarks on this clone: Antigen specificity is unknown.

The protocol was immunoSEQ multiplex PCR, while the TCRdb copy is restricted to in-frame clones and leaves out a portion. The data show some 30,000 clones, over 70% seen once. This CDR3 is built from 17 residues. Germline lookup yields CDR1 SGHNT and CDR2 YYREEE (reference sequence). Sequencing was carried out using memory (CD45RA-) CD4+ T cells from blood. This chain uses TRBV5-4 with TRBJ2-5; 9 bases align to TRBD2. The tail of the sequence fits TRBJ2-7 better, so the J call may be wrong. This TCR was sampled from a human donor in good health. CDR3 sequence reads: CASSLGGRALAAYEQYF. Written as DNA, the CDR3 is TGTGCCAGCAGCTTGGGCGGGAGGGCCCTCGCGGCCTACGAGCAGTACTTC.